This entry describes one T cell receptor (beta chain). Its cognate antigen is unknown. The sample belongs to a study of Ad26.COV2.S vaccination and SARS-CoV-2 variants. Study context: Once or twice, 56 days apart, Ad26.COV2.S was delivered intramuscularly. Overall study findings and caveats: A substantial breadth of spike-specific CD8+ and CD4+ T cell responses after vaccination has been reported.

The CDR3 spans 15 residues. Germline-derived CDR1 and CDR2 are MDHEN and SYDVKM. Trimming pared 6 bases from V and 5 bases from J, leaving 20 bases between. TCRdb keeps only in-frame clones here, not all; method: immunoSEQ multiplex PCR. This table holds about 440,000 clones, about nine tenths found once. Described treatment: about 20 received Ad26.COV2.S at low or high dose, single or two shots; 5 received placebo; per-sample allocation not given. After the first vaccine or placebo injection, samples were drawn on day 63. The receptor comes from a person aged 18-60 years who received the Ad26.COV2.S COVID-19 vaccine or a placebo. The V call is TRBV28, the J call TRBJ2-7; D possibly uses TRBD1 or TRBD2 (6 bases each). The sample consisted of peripheral blood, taken in a trial of Ad26.COV2.S vaccine versus placebo. CDR3 nucleotide sequence: TGTGCCAGCAGCCGACCAAGGGGGGCCGACGACGAGCAGTACTTC. Amino acids: CASSRPRGADDEQYF.